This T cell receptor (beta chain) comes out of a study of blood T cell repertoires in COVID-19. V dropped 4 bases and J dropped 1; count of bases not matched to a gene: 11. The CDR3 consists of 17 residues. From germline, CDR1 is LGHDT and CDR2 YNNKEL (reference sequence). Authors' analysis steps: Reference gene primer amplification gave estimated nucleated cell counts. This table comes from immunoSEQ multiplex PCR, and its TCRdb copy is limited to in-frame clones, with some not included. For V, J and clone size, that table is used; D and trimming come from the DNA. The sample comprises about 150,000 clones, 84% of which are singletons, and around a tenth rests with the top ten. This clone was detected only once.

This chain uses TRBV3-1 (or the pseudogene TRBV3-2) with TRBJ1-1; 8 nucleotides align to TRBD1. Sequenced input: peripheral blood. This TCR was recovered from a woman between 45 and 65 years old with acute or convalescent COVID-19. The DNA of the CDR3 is TGTGCCAGCAGCCGGACAGGGAGTAATACAAGGAACACTGAAGCTTTCTTT. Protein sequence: CASSRTGSNTRNTEAFF.